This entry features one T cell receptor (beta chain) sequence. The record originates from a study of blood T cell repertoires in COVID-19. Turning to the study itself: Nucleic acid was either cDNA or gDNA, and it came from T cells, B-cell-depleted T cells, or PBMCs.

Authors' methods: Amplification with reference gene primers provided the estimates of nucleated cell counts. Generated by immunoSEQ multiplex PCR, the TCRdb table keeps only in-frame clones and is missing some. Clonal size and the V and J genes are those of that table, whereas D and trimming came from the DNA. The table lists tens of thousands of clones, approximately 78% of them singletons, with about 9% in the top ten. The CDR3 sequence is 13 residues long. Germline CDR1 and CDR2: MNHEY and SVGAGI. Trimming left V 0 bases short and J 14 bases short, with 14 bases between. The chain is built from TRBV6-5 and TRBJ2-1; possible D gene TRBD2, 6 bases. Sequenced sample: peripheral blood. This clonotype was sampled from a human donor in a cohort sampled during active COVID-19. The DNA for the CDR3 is TGTGCCAGCAGTTACTCCGGGTCTAGCGACAAGTTCTTC. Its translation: CASSYSGSSDKFF.